Sequencing of this T cell receptor (beta chain) was carried out in a study of CD4 T cells in relation to SARS-CoV-2 and coronaviruses. Study context: ViraFEST: approximately ten-day antigen culture of PBMCs, then TCR beta CDR3 sequencing. Regarding the study as a whole: This crossreactivity analysis covered spike protein alone, no other viral proteins. Each donor contributed either pre-pandemic or post-infection samples, not both.

CDR1 and CDR2 (germline): SGHTA, FQGTGA. This CDR3 region has 16 residues. V lost 1 base to trimming and J lost 2 bases; unmatched junction nucleotides: 5. The repertoire was sequenced with immunoSEQ multiplex PCR; TCRdb's copy has only in-frame clones and lacks some. This table has 41,000 or so clones, over 75% appearing once. A word on this clone: Its matching antigen is unknown.

Fewer than 1.2 x 10^5 naive or memory CD4+ cells were cultured with CEF peptides for approximately 10 days. Material for sequencing was naive CD4+ T cells from PBMCs, cultured in vitro. Subset described: naive CD4+ T cells isolated by negative enrichment. The V and J genes are TRBV7-3 and TRBJ2-7; 10 bases align to TRBD2. This TCR came from an adult with COVID-19. As DNA, the CDR3 is TGTGCCAGCAGCTTAATGGCAGCGGGAGGGCCCTACGAGCAGTACTTC. Translation gives CASSLMAAGGPYEQYF.